The 27 T cell receptor beta chains below all came from one sample that was sequenced in a study of cytomegalovirus exposure and HLA in healthy donors. PCR amplification relied on 60 Vbeta primers (plus 13 Jbeta primers). Here immunoSEQ multiplex PCR was the method, and the copy in TCRdb shows in-frame clones only, minus some. Among some 150,000 clones, 80% were seen once, and the ten largest hold 4% to 5%. The specimen was PBMCs. These receptors originate from a man aged 30-40 years in good health and CMV-seronegative.

This clone was seen a few times. The chain recombines TRBV10-2 with TRBJ1-1; 12 bases align to TRBD1. J was trimmed by 7 bases and V by 5 bases; bases with no gene match: 20. In germline, CDR1 is WSHSY, CDR2 SAAADI. The CDR3 length is 19 residues. The chain's CDR3 is CASSNRDGRDRGLNNEAFF. CDR3 sequence (DNA): TGCGCCAGCAGTAATCGGGATGGACGGGACAGGGGGCTAAATAATGAAGCTTTCTTT.

This clone was counted a few times. The J gene is TRBJ1-5, the V gene TRBV30; weak D call: TRBD1 (6 bases). V was cut by 2 bases and J by 4 bases, with 12 bases left in between. CDR1 is GTSNPN and CDR2 is SVGIG in the germline V gene (reference sequence). CDR3 length equals 14 residues. The CDR3 DNA is TGTGCCTGGAGTACGAATACAGGGAATCAGCCCCAGCATTTT. Amino acid sequence: CAWSTNTGNQPQHF.

CDR3 sequence (DNA): TGCGCCAGCAAAGGGAGGTTAAGTGAGCAGTTCTTC. Translated: CASKGRLSEQFF. The V gene is TRBV10-2, the J gene TRBJ2-1; D perhaps matches TRBD2 (6 bases). The CDR3 extends over 12 amino acids. Germline V gene data show CDR1 as WSHSY and CDR2 as SAAADI. Trimming took 7 bases from V and 9 from J, leaving 13 bases between them.

The CDR3 region is CASHVFEGANQPQHF. The DNA for the CDR3 is TGTGCCAGCCATGTATTTGAGGGGGCCAATCAGCCCCAGCATTTT. The V call is TRBV6-1, the J call TRBJ1-5; 7 bases line up with TRBD1. This CDR3 is built from 15 residues. Germline CDR1 and CDR2: MNHNS and SASEGT. V shed 8 bases and J 3 bases; nucleotides not matched to a gene: 10.

V and J are TRBV5-1 and TRBJ2-3; D is possibly TRBD1 (6 bases). V was trimmed by 3 bases and J by 0 bases, leaving 8 bases between them. The CDR3 runs 14 residues. Germline-derived CDR1 and CDR2 are SGHRS and YFSETQ. Here the CDR3 reads CASSSDSSTDTQYF. The CDR3 bases are TGCGCCAGCAGCTCGGACAGTAGCACAGATACGCAGTATTTT.

In DNA form, the CDR3 reads TGTGCCAGCAGCGACAGGGGGCTTAATCAGCCCCAGCATTTT. This translates into CASSDRGLNQPQHF. This chain joins TRBV7-2 and TRBJ1-5, with 10 bases identical to TRBD1. After removal of 5 bases from V and 4 bases from J, the junction contained 2 bases not matched to a gene. There are 14 residues in the CDR3. The germline V gene has CDR1 SGHTA and CDR2 FQGNSA.

The chain links TRBV5-4 to TRBJ2-7, with D perhaps TRBD2 (6 bases). V was shortened by 4 bases and J by 3 bases, with 17 bases between the two germline ends. The CDR3 covers 15 residues. In germline, CDR1 is SGHNT, CDR2 YYREEE (reference sequence). This CDR3 reads CASSALTSSLYEQYF. CDR3 DNA: TGTGCCAGCAGCGCCTTAACTAGCTCGCTCTACGAGCAGTACTTC.

The table lists this clone with a few counts. The gene calls are TRBV27 and TRBJ2-3; D perhaps matches TRBD1 (5 bases). V was trimmed by 2 bases and J by 9 bases, leaving 12 bases between them. CDR3 length: 13 residues. CDR1 and CDR2 from the germline V gene are MNHEY and SMNVEV (reference sequence). The CDR3 sequence is CASSLSRAGTQYF. The CDR3 DNA is TGTGCCAGCAGTTTAAGCAGGGCAGGGACGCAGTATTTT.

The chain carries TRBV4-3 and TRBJ1-1; D not resolved. CDR1 is LGHNA and CDR2 is YSLEER in the germline V gene. V lost 0 bases and J 0 bases, leaving 8 bases between the germline ends. The CDR3 length is 15 residues. The CDR3 sequence: CASSQDPQMNTEAFF. The CDR3 DNA is TGCGCCAGCAGCCAAGATCCTCAGATGAACACTGAAGCTTTCTTT.

V usage is TRBV27 and J usage is TRBJ1-5; a possible D gene is TRBD1 (5 bases). The CDR3 covers 15 residues. Germline CDR1 and CDR2: MNHEY and SMNVEV (reference sequence). V lost 3 bases to trimming and J lost 5 bases, with 14 bases between them. CDR3 region: CASSFLGGGDQPQHF. DNA of the CDR3: TGTGCCAGCAGTTTCCTGGGGGGGGGAGATCAGCCCCAGCATTTT.

This sequence joins TRBV4-1 and TRBJ2-7; tentatively, D is TRBD2 (5 bases). The CDR3 totals 16 residues. V was shortened by 1 base and J by 1 base, with 14 bases between the two germline ends. Germline CDR1 is MGHRA and CDR2 is YSYEKL. The CDR3 DNA follows: TGCGCCAGCAGCCAAGTTGGCGGCGGGCCGTCCTACGAGCAGTACTTC. Protein product: CASSQVGGGPSYEQYF.

CDR3: CASTVSRGANVLTF. The CDR3 nucleotides are TGTGCCAGCACCGTATCGAGAGGGGCCAACGTCCTGACTTTC. This chain uses TRBV28 with TRBJ2-6; no firm D call. Trimming pared 7 bases from V and 4 bases from J, leaving 11 bases between. The CDR3 runs 14 residues. Germline V CDR1 and CDR2: MDHEN, SYDVKM.

The chain is built from TRBV29-1 and TRBJ1-1, with D unresolved. This CDR3 contains 13 residues. Germline CDR1 is SQVTM and CDR2 is ANQGSEA. Trimming stripped 2 bases from V and 0 bases from J, with 7 bases between. CDR3 sequence: CSVELQLNTEAFF. CDR3 sequence (DNA): TGCAGCGTTGAACTACAGTTGAACACTGAAGCTTTCTTT.

This rearrangement joins TRBV30 to TRBJ1-4; D might be TRBD1 (6 bases). This CDR3 comprises 11 residues. Germline V gene data show CDR1 as GTSNPN and CDR2 as SVGIG (reference sequence). Deletions cut 6 bases from V and 14 bases from J, with 16 bases between. CDR3 protein: CACSRRTALFF. The CDR3 DNA is TGTGCCTGTTCTCGAAGGACAGCTCTGTTTTTT.

This rearrangement joins TRBV27 to TRBJ1-4; tentatively, D is TRBD1 (5 bases). This CDR3 spans 14 amino acids. The germline gives CDR1 MNHEY, CDR2 SMNVEV (reference sequence). V was shortened by 4 bases and J by 8 bases, with 14 bases between the two germline ends. CDR3 DNA sequence: TGTGCCAGCAGTTGGGGTATTGGGGCCGAAAAACTGTTTTTT. It translates to CASSWGIGAEKLFF.

This chain links TRBV28 with TRBJ1-4; D not certain. Germline CDR1 and CDR2: MDHEN and SYDVKM. This CDR3 region has 14 residues. V was shortened by 6 bases and J by 5 bases, with 13 bases between the two germline ends. The CDR3 here is CASSRGRQNEKLFF. The CDR3 region has the DNA TGTGCCAGCAGCCGAGGTAGGCAGAATGAAAAACTGTTTTTT.

With respect to this clone: The junction shows a germline mismatch at one end, possibly a read error. This rearrangement joins TRBV19 to TRBJ1-3; tentatively, D is TRBD1 (5 bases). The CDR3 loop spans 15 amino acids. Germline CDR1 is LNHDA and CDR2 is SQIVND (reference sequence). CDR3 in amino acids: CASSRSGDPGDTIYF. The CDR3 bases are TGTGCCAGTTCTCGCTCGGGGGACCCTGGAGACACCATATATTTT.

This sequence joins TRBV30 and TRBJ1-2, with D possibly TRBD1 on 6 matching bases. Germline lookup yields CDR1 GTSNPN and CDR2 SVGIG (reference sequence). Trimming took off 3 bases at V and 3 bases at J, with 14 bases between the two ends. CDR3 length: 14 residues. The CDR3 protein is CAWRVGGRDYGYTF. The DNA for the CDR3 is TGTGCCTGGAGGGTCGGGGGGCGCGACTATGGCTACACCTTC.

The CDR3, as DNA: TGTGCCAGCAGCCCCGGGGGGGCCGGGAGATGGGAGACCCAGTACTTC. Translation gives CASSPGGAGRWETQYF. V usage is TRBV5-4 and J usage is TRBJ2-5, with 8 bases identical to TRBD2. CDR1 and CDR2 (germline): SGHNT, YYREEE (reference sequence). The CDR3 runs 16 residues. V lost 4 bases and J lost 5; bases outside the gene matches: 13.

V is TRBV9 and J is TRBJ1-1; perhaps TRBD1 as D (5 bases). Germline V gives CDR1 SGDLS, CDR2 YYNGEE. The V end was cut by 4 bases, the J end by 1 base, with 17 bases between. This CDR3 spans 16 amino acids. CDR3 region: CASSPNGGRKNTEAFF. The CDR3 DNA reads TGTGCCAGCAGCCCCAACGGGGGAAGGAAGAACACTGAAGCTTTCTTT.

The chain has TRBV6-5 and TRBJ1-2; tentatively, D is TRBD1 (6 bases). Trimming took off 2 bases at V and 2 bases at J, with 15 bases between the two ends. This CDR3 has 16 amino acids. The germline V gene has CDR1 MNHEY and CDR2 SVGAGI. Here the CDR3 reads CASSYATGTPNYGYTF. The CDR3 DNA sequence: TGTGCCAGCAGTTACGCGACCGGGACACCGAACTATGGCTACACCTTC.

The CDR3 bases are TGTGCCAGCAGCTTTCTTACAGGGACCGGTGAAGCTTTCTTT. This encodes CASSFLTGTGEAFF. The rearrangement joins TRBV5-5 to TRBJ1-1; D possibly corresponds to TRBD1 (6 bases). Per the germline V gene, CDR1 is SGHKS and CDR2 is YYEKEE (reference sequence). V was cut by 2 bases and J by 7 bases, with 15 bases left in between. The CDR3 covers 14 residues. The variable domain in full, completed from reference TRBV5-5 and TRBJ1-1, reads DAGVTQSPTHLIKTRGQQVTLRCSPISGHKSVSWYQQVLGQGPQFIFQYYEKEERGRGNFPDRFSARQFPNYSSELNVNALLLGDSALYLCASSFLTGTGEAFFGQGTRLTVV.

V and J are TRBV7-2 and TRBJ1-2, with TRBD1 matching 7 bases. Germline V gene sequence: CDR1 SGHTA, CDR2 FQGNSA. The CDR3 totals 14 residues. Trimming removed 5 bases from V and 5 bases from J; junction bases left unmatched: 8. The CDR3 DNA follows: TGTGCCAGCAGCGAAGACAGGGTACGATATGGCTACACCTTC. It is translated as CASSEDRVRYGYTF.

This chain links TRBV7-2 with TRBJ2-3; D is undetermined. The CDR3 extends over 15 amino acids. With 8 bases removed from V and 0 bases from J, the gap between germline ends came to 15 bases. Germline assignment: CDR1 SGHTA and CDR2 FQGNSA. The CDR3 spells CASRPLSYSTDTQYF. CDR3 DNA: TGTGCCAGCCGCCCTCTTAGCTATAGCACAGATACGCAGTATTTT.

This clone has just one count. The V and J genes are TRBV7-8 and TRBJ2-5; maybe TRBD1 (6 bases). Germline V gene data show CDR1 as SGHVS and CDR2 as FQNEAQ. This CDR3 spans 15 amino acids. Trimming stripped 4 bases from V and 2 bases from J, with 14 bases between. CDR3 sequence reads: CASSSQGYEQETQYF. The CDR3 DNA follows: TGTGCCAGCAGCTCGCAGGGGTACGAGCAAGAGACCCAGTACTTC.

The chain recombines TRBV10-2 with TRBJ2-5; 8 bases are a match to TRBD1. V shed 5 bases and J 3 bases; nucleotides not matched to a gene: 5. Germline CDR1 WSHSY, CDR2 SAAADI. The CDR3 has 14 amino acids. Written as DNA, the CDR3 is TGCGCCAGCAGTCGGCCAGGGGGCAAAGAGACCCAGTACTTC. Translation: CASSRPGGKETQYF.

This clone was picked up one time. The CDR3 DNA sequence: TGTGCCAGCAGCGGGGGGAGAACCGGGGAGCTGTTTTTT. Protein sequence: CASSGGRTGELFF. The gene calls are TRBV7-9 and TRBJ2-2; a possible D gene is TRBD2 (6 bases). V lost 5 bases to trimming and J lost 5 bases, with 9 bases between them. The CDR3 runs to 13 residues. Germline V CDR1 and CDR2: SEHNR, FQNEAQ (reference sequence).